Listed below are T cell receptor beta chains from one sample, sequenced in a study of blood T cell repertoires in COVID-19. Some clones are missing from TCRdb's copy, which holds only in-frame ones; the method was immunoSEQ multiplex PCR. This sample has about 100,000 clones, with roughly 80% found just once. Material: peripheral blood. All receptors come from a man in his 70s with active or convalescent COVID-19. The CDR3 runs from the conserved cysteine through the conserved F or W. The order of the fields is D gene, J gene, V gene, clone size, CDR3 protein, CDR3 DNA. The D gene is left open where the match is weak. The listing skips clone size in some rows; elsewhere it reads once, few, many or a size class.

>TRBD2|TRBJ2-3|TRBV29-1|few
CSVDPRTSGSTDTQYF
TGCAGCGTTGACCCCCGGACTAGCGGGAGTACAGATACGCAGTATTTT
>.|TRBJ1-2|TRBV7-8|.
CASSPARQGLTRPNYGYTF
TGTGCCAGCAGCCCCGCCCGGCAGGGTTTAACCCGCCCAAACTATGGCTACACCTTC
>.|TRBJ2-1|TRBV28|.
CASSSSRQGRGQFF
TGTGCCAGCAGTTCATCCCGACAGGGGAGGGGGCAGTTCTTC
>TRBD2|TRBJ2-7|TRBV6-5|few
CASRTSGPPSYEQYF
TGTGCCAGTCGTACTAGCGGGCCGCCGTCCTACGAGCAGTACTTC
>TRBD1|TRBJ1-4|TRBV5-1|.
CASSLVPGTGTEKLFF
TGCGCCAGCAGCTTGGTACCCGGGACAGGGACTGAAAAACTGTTTTTT
>TRBD1|TRBJ1-1|TRBV11-2|.
CASSLGGTGSSEAFF
TGTGCCAGCAGCTTAGGAGGGACAGGGAGTTCTGAAGCTTTCTTT
>TRBD1|TRBJ1-1|TRBV19|.
CASMGLQGTEAFF
TGTGCCAGTATGGGGCTACAGGGGACTGAAGCTTTCTTT
>TRBD1|TRBJ1-2|TRBV7-9|many
CASSSRDRVPYGYTF
TGTGCCAGCAGCTCCCGGGACAGGGTCCCCTATGGCTACACCTTC
>.|TRBJ1-5|TRBV5-6|.
CASSLGWGGNQPQHF
TGTGCCAGCAGCTTGGGTTGGGGAGGCAATCAGCCCCAGCATTTT
>.|TRBJ2-7|TRBV7-9|.
CASSLGVGWTATHEQYF
TGTGCCAGCAGCTTAGGAGTTGGTTGGACAGCCACCCACGAGCAGTACTTC
>.|TRBJ1-1|TRBV4-2|few
CASTRGTGPTETEAFF
TGTGCCAGCACCCGGGGTACAGGGCCAACGGAGACTGAAGCTTTCTTT
>TRBD2|TRBJ2-7|TRBV7-2|.
CASSSLAVAYEQYF
TGTGCCAGCAGCTCCCTAGCGGTGGCCTACGAGCAGTACTTC
>TRBD1|TRBJ1-5|TRBV6-1|.
CASSEGTGGRQPQHF
TGTGCCAGCAGTGAAGGGACAGGGGGCCGTCAGCCCCAGCATTTT
>.|TRBJ1-1|TRBV5-1|.
CASSFDALGAEAFF
TGCGCCAGCAGCTTCGACGCATTGGGCGCTGAAGCTTTCTTT
>.|TRBJ1-2|TRBV7-2|.
CASSVGTSPYGYTF
TGTGCCAGCAGCGTAGGGACATCCCCCTATGGCTACACCTTC
>TRBD2|TRBJ2-7|TRBV2|.
CASSERASGSESDYEQYF
TGTGCCAGCAGTGAGAGGGCTAGCGGGAGCGAATCGGACTACGAGCAGTACTTC
>.|TRBJ1-2|TRBV12-3/TRBV12-4|.
CASSLPGDGYTF
TGTGCCAGCAGTTTGCCGGGGGACGGCTACACCTTC
>.|TRBJ2-1|TRBV25-1|.
CASKGGSPADEQFF
TGTGCCAGCAAGGGAGGCTCACCCGCGGATGAGCAGTTCTTC
>TRBD1|TRBJ2-5|TRBV19|few
CASSRTTGGQETQYF
TGTGCCAGTAGTCGAACAACAGGGGGCCAAGAGACCCAGTACTTC
>.|TRBJ1-4|TRBV10-3|.
CAISDGGSSTNEKLFF
TGTGCCATCAGTGACGGGGGGTCCTCAACTAATGAAAAACTGTTTTTT
>TRBD1|TRBJ1-5|TRBV19|.
CATVERGGGNQPQHF
TGTGCCACCGTTGAGAGAGGGGGCGGCAATCAGCCCCAGCATTTT
>.|TRBJ2-2|TRBV27|few
CASSLLGADTGELFF
TGTGCCAGCAGTTTATTGGGGGCTGACACCGGGGAGCTGTTTTTT
>.|TRBJ2-2|TRBV9|.
CASSSGRSGSGELFF
TGTGCCAGCAGCTCCGGTAGATCGGGTTCCGGGGAGCTGTTTTTT
>.|TRBJ2-3|TRBV4-3|.
CASSQWGAGTSVTDTQYF
TGCGCCAGCAGCCAATGGGGAGCCGGGACTTCTGTCACAGATACGCAGTATTTT
>TRBD2|TRBJ2-1|TRBV11-2|once
CASSHTSGDGNEQFF
TGTGCCAGCAGCCATACTAGCGGAGACGGCAATGAGCAGTTCTTC
>.|TRBJ2-2|TRBV5-1|.
CASSALGVGELFF
TGCGCCAGCAGCGCCTTAGGGGTCGGGGAGCTGTTTTTT
>.|TRBJ1-2|TRBV30|.
CAWIPLTGGGYTF
TGTGCCTGGATTCCCTTGACCGGGGGTGGCTACACCTTC
>TRBD1|TRBJ2-5|TRBV5-4|.
CASSLGTGVEETQYF
TGTGCCAGCAGCTTGGGTACAGGGGTGGAGGAGACCCAGTACTTC
>.|TRBJ2-5|TRBV5-6|.
CASSPGDSVQETQYF
TGTGCCAGCAGCCCGGGCGACAGCGTCCAAGAGACCCAGTACTTC
>TRBD2|TRBJ2-3|TRBV7-2|once
CASSFGLAGAGTDTQYF
TGTGCCAGCAGCTTTGGACTAGCGGGGGCGGGCACAGATACGCAGTATTTT